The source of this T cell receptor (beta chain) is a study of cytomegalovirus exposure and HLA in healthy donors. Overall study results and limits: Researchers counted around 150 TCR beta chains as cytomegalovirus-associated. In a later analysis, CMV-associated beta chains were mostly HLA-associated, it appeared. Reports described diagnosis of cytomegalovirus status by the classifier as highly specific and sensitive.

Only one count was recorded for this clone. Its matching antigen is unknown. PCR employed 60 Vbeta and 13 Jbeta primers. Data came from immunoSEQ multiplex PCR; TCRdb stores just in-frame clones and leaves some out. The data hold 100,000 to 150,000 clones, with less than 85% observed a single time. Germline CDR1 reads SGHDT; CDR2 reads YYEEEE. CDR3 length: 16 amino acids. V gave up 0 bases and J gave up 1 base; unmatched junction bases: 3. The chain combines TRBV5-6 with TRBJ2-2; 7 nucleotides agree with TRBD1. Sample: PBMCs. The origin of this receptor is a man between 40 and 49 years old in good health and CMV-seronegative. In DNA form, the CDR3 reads TGTGCCAGCAGCTTGGAGACAGGGTTGAACACCGGGGAGCTGTTTTTT. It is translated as CASSLETGLNTGELFF.